This TCR beta chain stems from a study of blood T cell repertoires in COVID-19. TCRdb's table, derived via immunoSEQ multiplex PCR, lists solely in-frame clones and lacks some. This table has some 360,000 clones, roughly nine tenths appearing once. This TCR came from a woman aged 55-70 years with COVID-19, enrolled during active disease. Material: peripheral blood.

Here the CDR3 reads CASSLGRISNQPQHF. CDR3 bases: TGTGCCAGCAGTTTGGGCAGGATAAGCAATCAGCCCCAGCATTTT. This chain links TRBV6-5 with TRBJ1-5; D is ambiguous. The germline V and J ends were trimmed by 4 bases and 1 base, with 11 bases remaining between them. The CDR3 has 15 amino acids. CDR1 and CDR2 (germline): MNHEY, SVGAGI.